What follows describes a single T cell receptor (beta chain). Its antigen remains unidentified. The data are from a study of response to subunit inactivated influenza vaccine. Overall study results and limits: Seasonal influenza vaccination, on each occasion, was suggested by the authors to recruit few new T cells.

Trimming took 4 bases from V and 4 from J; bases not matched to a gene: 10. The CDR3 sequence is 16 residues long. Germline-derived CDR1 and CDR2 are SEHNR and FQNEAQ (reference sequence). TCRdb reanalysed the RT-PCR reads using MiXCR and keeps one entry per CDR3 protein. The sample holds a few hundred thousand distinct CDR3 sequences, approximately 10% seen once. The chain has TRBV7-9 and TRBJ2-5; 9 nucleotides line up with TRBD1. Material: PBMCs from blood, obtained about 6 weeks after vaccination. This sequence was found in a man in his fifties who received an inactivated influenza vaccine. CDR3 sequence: CASSSSGTGSRETQYF. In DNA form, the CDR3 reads TGTGCCAGCAGCTCATCCGGGACAGGGTCTAGAGAGACCCAGTACTTC.